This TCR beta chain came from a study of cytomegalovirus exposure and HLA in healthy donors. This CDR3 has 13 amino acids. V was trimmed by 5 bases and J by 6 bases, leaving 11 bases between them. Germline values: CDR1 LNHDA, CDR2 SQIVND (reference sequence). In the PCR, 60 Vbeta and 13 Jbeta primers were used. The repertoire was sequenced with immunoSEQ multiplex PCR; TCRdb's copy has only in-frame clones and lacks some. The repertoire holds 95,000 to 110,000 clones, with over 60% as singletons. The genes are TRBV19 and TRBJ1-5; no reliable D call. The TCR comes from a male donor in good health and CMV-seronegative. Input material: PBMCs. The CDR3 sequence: CASSSWEGQPQHF. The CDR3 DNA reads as TGTGCCAGTAGTTCATGGGAGGGTCAGCCCCAGCATTTT.